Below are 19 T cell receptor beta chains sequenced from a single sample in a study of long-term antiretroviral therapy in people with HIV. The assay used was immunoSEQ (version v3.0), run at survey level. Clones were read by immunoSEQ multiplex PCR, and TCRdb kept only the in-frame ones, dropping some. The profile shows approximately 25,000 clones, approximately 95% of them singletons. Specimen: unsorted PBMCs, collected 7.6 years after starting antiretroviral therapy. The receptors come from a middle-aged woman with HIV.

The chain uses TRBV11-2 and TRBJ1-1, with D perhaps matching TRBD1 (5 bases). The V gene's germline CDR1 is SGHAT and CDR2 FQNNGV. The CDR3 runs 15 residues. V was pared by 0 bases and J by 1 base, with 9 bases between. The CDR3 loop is CASSLEGPGNTEAFF. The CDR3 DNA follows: TGTGCCAGCAGCTTAGAGGGACCAGGGAACACTGAAGCTTTCTTT.

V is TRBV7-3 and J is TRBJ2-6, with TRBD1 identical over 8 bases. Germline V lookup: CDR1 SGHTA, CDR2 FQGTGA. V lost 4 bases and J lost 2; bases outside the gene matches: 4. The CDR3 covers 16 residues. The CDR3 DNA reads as TGTGCCAGCAGCTCGCAGACAGGGGCTGGGGCCAACGTCCTGACTTTC. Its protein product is CASSSQTGAGANVLTF.

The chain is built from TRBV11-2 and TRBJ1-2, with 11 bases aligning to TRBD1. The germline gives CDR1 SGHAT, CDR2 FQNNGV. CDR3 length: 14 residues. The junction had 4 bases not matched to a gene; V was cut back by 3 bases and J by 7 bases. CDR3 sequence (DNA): TGTGCCAGCAGCTTCGCCGGGACAGGGGGTGGCTACACCTTC. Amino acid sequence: CASSFAGTGGGYTF.

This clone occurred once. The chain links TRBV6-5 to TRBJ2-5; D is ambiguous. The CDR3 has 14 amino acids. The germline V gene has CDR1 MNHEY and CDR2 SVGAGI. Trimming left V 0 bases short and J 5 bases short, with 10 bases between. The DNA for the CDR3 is TGTGCCAGCAGTTACTCAATGGTCTCTGAGACCCAGTACTTC. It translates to CASSYSMVSETQYF.

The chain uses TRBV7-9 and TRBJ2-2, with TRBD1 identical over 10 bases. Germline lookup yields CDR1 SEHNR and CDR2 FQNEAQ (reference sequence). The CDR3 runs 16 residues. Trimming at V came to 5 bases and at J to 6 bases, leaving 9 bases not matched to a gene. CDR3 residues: CASSVSGTGVSGELFF. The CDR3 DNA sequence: TGTGCCAGCAGCGTATCCGGGACAGGGGTGTCCGGGGAGCTGTTTTTT.

CDR3 DNA sequence: TGTGCCAGCAGCGTTCCCAGACAGCCCCAGCATTTT. It translates to CASSVPRQPQHF. The rearrangement links TRBV9 to TRBJ1-5; D not certain. This CDR3 is 12 amino acids long. V lost 2 bases, J lost 7 bases, and 7 bases lay in between. CDR1 is SGDLS, CDR2 YYNGEE, per germline.

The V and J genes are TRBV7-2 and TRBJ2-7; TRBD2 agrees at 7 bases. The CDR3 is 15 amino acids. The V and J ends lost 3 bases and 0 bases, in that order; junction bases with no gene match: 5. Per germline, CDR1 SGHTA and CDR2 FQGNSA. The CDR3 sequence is CASSFERGPSYEQYF. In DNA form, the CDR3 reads TGTGCCAGCAGCTTCGAGCGGGGACCCTCCTACGAGCAGTACTTC. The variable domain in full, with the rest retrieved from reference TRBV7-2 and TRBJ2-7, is GAGVSQSPSNKVTEKGKDVELRCDPISGHTALYWYRQSLGQGLEFLIYFQGNSAPDKSGLPSDRFSAERTGGSVSTLTIQRTQQEDSAVYLCASSFERGPSYEQYFGPGTRLTVT.

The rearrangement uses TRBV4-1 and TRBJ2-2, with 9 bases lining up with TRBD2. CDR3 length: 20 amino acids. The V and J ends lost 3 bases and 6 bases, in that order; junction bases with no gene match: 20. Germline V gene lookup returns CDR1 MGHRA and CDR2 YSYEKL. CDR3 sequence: CASSHPRPSATSGRAGELFF. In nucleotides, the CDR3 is TGCGCCAGCAGCCACCCCCGCCCGTCTGCGACTAGCGGTAGGGCCGGGGAGCTGTTTTTT.

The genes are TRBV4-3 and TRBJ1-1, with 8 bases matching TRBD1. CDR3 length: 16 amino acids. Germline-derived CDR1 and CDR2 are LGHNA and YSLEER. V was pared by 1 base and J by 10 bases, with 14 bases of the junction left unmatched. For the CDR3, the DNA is TGCGCCAGCAGCCAAGCCCGAGGGACAGGCCGATCGCTAGCTTTCTTT. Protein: CASSQARGTGRSLAFF.

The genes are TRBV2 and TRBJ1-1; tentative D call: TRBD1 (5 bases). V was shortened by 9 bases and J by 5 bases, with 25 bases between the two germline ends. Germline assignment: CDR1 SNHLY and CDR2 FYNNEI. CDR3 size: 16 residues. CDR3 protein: CASSLGELEVRTEAFF. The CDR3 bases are TGTGCCAGTTCTTTAGGGGAGTTAGAAGTCAGGACTGAAGCTTTCTTT. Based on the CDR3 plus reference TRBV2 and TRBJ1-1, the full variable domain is EPEVTQTPSHQVTQMGQEVILRCVPISNHLYFYWYRQILGQKVEFLVSFYNNEISEKSEIFDDQFSVERPDGSNFTLKIRSTKLEDSAMYFCASSLGELEVRTEAFFGQGTRLTVV.

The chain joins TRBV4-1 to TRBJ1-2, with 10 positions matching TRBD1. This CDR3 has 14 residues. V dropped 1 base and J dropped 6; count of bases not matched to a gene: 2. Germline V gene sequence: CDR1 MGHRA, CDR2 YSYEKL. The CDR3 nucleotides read TGCGCCAGCAGCCAAGGACAGGGGGCGAATGGCTACACCTTC. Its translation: CASSQGQGANGYTF.

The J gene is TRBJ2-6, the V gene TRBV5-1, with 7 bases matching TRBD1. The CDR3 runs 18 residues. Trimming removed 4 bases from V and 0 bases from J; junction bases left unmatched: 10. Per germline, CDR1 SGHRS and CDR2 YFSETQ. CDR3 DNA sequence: TGCGCCAGCAGCCCACTAGGGGACAGCGGCTCTGGGGCCAACGTCCTGACTTTC. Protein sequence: CASSPLGDSGSGANVLTF.

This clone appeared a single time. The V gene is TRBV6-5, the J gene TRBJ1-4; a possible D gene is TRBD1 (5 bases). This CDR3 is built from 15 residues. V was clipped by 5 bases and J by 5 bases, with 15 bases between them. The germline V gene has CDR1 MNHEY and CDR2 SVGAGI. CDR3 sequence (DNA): TGTGCCAGCAGTACGGCAAGGGGTCCGAATGAAAAACTGTTTTTT. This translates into CASSTARGPNEKLFF.

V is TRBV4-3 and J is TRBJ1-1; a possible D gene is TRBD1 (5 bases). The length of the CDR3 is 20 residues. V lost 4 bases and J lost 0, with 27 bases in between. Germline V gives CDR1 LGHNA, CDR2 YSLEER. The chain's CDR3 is CASSLTGVRADPVVNTEAFF. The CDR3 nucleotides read TGCGCCAGCAGCCTAACTGGGGTCAGGGCCGATCCCGTCGTGAACACTGAAGCTTTCTTT.

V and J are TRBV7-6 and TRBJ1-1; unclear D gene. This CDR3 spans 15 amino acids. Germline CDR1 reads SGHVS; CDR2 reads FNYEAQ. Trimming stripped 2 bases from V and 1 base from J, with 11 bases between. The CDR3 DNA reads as TGTGCCAGCAGCTTACTCTCGTCAAGGAACACTGAAGCTTTCTTT. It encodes CASSLLSSRNTEAFF.

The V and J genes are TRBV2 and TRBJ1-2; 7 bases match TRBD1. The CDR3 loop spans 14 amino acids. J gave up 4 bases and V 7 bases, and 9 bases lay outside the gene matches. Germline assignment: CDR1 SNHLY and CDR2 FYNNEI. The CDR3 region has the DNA TGTGCCAGCATCTACTCAGGGGGTGTCTATGGCTACACCTTC. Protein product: CASIYSGGVYGYTF. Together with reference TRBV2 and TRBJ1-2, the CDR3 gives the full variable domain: EPEVTQTPSHQVTQMGQEVILRCVPISNHLYFYWYRQILGQKVEFLVSFYNNEISEKSEIFDDQFSVERPDGSNFTLKIRSTKLEDSAMYFCASIYSGGVYGYTFGSGTRLTVV.

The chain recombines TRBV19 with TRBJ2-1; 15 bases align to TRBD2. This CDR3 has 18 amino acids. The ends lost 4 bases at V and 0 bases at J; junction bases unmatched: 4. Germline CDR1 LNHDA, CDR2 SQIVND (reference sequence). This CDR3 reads CASSTGLAGGSSYNEQFF. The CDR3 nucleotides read TGTGCCAGTAGTACTGGACTAGCGGGGGGGTCCTCCTACAATGAGCAGTTCTTC. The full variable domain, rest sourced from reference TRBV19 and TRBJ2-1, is DGGITQSPKYLFRKEGQNVTLSCEQNLNHDAMYWYRQDPGQGLRLIYYSQIVNDFQKGDIAEGYSVSREKKESFPLTVTSAQKNPTAFYLCASSTGLAGGSSYNEQFFGPGTRLTVL.

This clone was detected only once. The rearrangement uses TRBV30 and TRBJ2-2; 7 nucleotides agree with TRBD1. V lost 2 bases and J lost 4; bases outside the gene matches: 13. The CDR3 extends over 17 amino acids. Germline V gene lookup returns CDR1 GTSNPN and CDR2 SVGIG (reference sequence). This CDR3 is CAWSSLPGQWGTGELFF. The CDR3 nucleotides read TGTGCCTGGAGTTCACTCCCGGGACAGTGGGGCACCGGGGAGCTGTTTTTT.

This CDR3 reads CAISVRASGGAADTQYF. As DNA, the CDR3 is TGTGCCATCAGTGTCCGGGCTAGCGGGGGGGCCGCAGATACGCAGTATTTT. The chain employs TRBV10-3 and TRBJ2-3, with 12 bases fitting TRBD2. This CDR3 spans 17 amino acids. The junction had 9 bases not matched to a gene; V was cut back by 4 bases and J by 4 bases. Germline values: CDR1 ENHRY, CDR2 SYGVKD.